Listed below are T cell receptor beta chains from one sample, sequenced in a study of tumor and adjacent non-tumor tissue in lung cancer. TCRdb independently ran MiXCR on the multiplex PCR reads; one entry per CDR3 protein. The sample consists of approximately 68,000 distinct CDR3 sequences, roughly three quarters of them appearing once. What was sequenced was distant non-tumor lung tissue. These receptors came from a man between 60 and 75 years old with non-small cell lung cancer. Both conserved end residues are part of each CDR3. A D gene is named only where the DNA matches it firmly. Expanded clones are given a class, and other clones once, few, many or no size at all.

cdr3_length: 14; v_call: TRBV5-1; clone_size: NA; d_call: NA; j_call: TRBJ1-1; cdr3_aa: CASSSGRGGTEAFF; cdr3_nt: TGCGCCAGCAGCTCGGGACGGGGCGGAACTGAAGCTTTCTTT
cdr3_length: 13; v_call: TRBV5-5; clone_size: NA; d_call: NA; j_call: TRBJ2-1; cdr3_aa: CASIGGRADEQSF; cdr3_nt: TGCGCCAGCATCGGGGGCAGGGCCGATGAGCAGTCCTTC
cdr3_length: 14; v_call: TRBV12-3/TRBV12-4; clone_size: NA; d_call: NA; j_call: TRBJ2-7; cdr3_aa: CDSSFLGSSYEQYF; cdr3_nt: TGTGATAGCAGTTTTCTTGGGAGTTCCTATGAGCAGTACTTC
cdr3_length: 14; v_call: TRBV29-1; clone_size: NA; d_call: TRBD2; j_call: TRBJ2-5; cdr3_aa: CNVARGGEQEAQYF; cdr3_nt: TGCAACGTTGCCCGCGGGGGGGAACAGGAGGCCCAGTACTTC
cdr3_length: 14; v_call: TRBV11-2; clone_size: NA; d_call: NA; j_call: TRBJ2-7; cdr3_aa: CASSLVGTAYEQYF; cdr3_nt: TGTGCCAGCAGCTTAGTAGGGACCGCCTACGAGCAGTACTTC
cdr3_length: 15; v_call: TRBV10-3; clone_size: NA; d_call: NA; j_call: TRBJ2-1; cdr3_aa: CAIRSGEGSYIEQFF; cdr3_nt: TGTGCCATCAGGTCAGGGGAGGGATCCTACATTGAGCAGTTCTTC
cdr3_length: 14; v_call: TRBV30; clone_size: NA; d_call: NA; j_call: TRBJ2-2; cdr3_aa: CARSVVMNTEKLFF; cdr3_nt: TGTGCCCGGAGTGTAGTCATGAACACCGAGAAGCTGTTTTTT
cdr3_length: 12; v_call: TRBV5-6; clone_size: NA; d_call: NA; j_call: TRBJ2-7; cdr3_aa: CVSTGGIYEQYF; cdr3_nt: TGTGTCAGTACCGGCGGGATCTACGAACAGTACTTC
cdr3_length: 14; v_call: TRBV28; clone_size: many; d_call: TRBD1; j_call: TRBJ1-1; cdr3_aa: CASRTGDLNTEAFF; cdr3_nt: TGTGCCAGCAGAACAGGGGACCTGAACACTGAAGCTTTCTTT
cdr3_length: 14; v_call: TRBV28; clone_size: NA; d_call: NA; j_call: TRBJ2-7; cdr3_aa: CASTIGQGGYKHYF; cdr3_nt: TGTGCCAGCACCATTGGGCAGGGCGGGTACAAGCACTACTTC
cdr3_length: 15; v_call: TRBV11-2; clone_size: NA; d_call: TRBD2; j_call: TRBJ2-1; cdr3_aa: CASSLDFGLAGEQFF; cdr3_nt: TGTGCCAGTAGCTTAGATTTTGGACTAGCGGGAGAGCAGTTCTTC
cdr3_length: 15; v_call: TRBV7-8; clone_size: many; d_call: TRBD1; j_call: TRBJ2-2; cdr3_aa: CASSLRDRYTGELFF; cdr3_nt: TGTGCCAGCAGCCTCCGGGACAGGTACACCGGGGAGCTGTTTTTT
cdr3_length: 14; v_call: TRBV28; clone_size: NA; d_call: NA; j_call: TRBJ2-5; cdr3_aa: CASKIQRVRETQYF; cdr3_nt: TGTGCCAGCAAGATACAGAGGGTGAGAGAGACCCAGTACTTC
cdr3_length: 16; v_call: TRBV12-3/TRBV12-4; clone_size: NA; d_call: NA; j_call: TRBJ2-2; cdr3_aa: CANSLGEGRGTGELFF; cdr3_nt: TGTGCCAACAGTTTAGGAGAAGGCCGAGGCACCGGGGAGCTGTTTTTT
cdr3_length: 12; v_call: TRBV6-5; clone_size: few; d_call: NA; j_call: TRBJ2-1; cdr3_aa: CASWGDSNEQFF; cdr3_nt: TGTGCCAGCTGGGGGGATAGTAATGAGCAGTTCTTC
cdr3_length: 13; v_call: TRBV6-5; clone_size: NA; d_call: NA; j_call: TRBJ2-1; cdr3_aa: CASSYGAMDEQFF; cdr3_nt: TGTGCCAGTAGTTACGGGGCCATGGATGAGCAGTTCTTC
cdr3_length: 14; v_call: TRBV5-1; clone_size: many; d_call: NA; j_call: TRBJ1-2; cdr3_aa: CASSLLWEPYGYTF; cdr3_nt: TGCGCCAGCAGCTTGTTGTGGGAGCCCTATGGCTACACCTTC
cdr3_length: 16; v_call: TRBV4-2; clone_size: NA; d_call: NA; j_call: TRBJ1-1; cdr3_aa: CAISPPLGAVNTEAFF; cdr3_nt: TGTGCCATCAGCCCGCCCTTAGGGGCAGTGAACACTGAAGCTTTCTTT
cdr3_length: 17; v_call: TRBV10-1; clone_size: NA; d_call: NA; j_call: TRBJ2-3; cdr3_aa: CASSERPSGLSGNTQYF; cdr3_nt: TGCGCCAGCAGTGAGAGACCCAGCGGTCTATCAGGAAATACTCAGTATTTT
cdr3_length: 15; v_call: TRBV20-1; clone_size: NA; d_call: TRBD2; j_call: TRBJ2-3; cdr3_aa: CSVSGLAGFTDTQYF; cdr3_nt: TGCAGCGTTAGTGGGCTAGCGGGTTTCACAGATACGCAGTATTTT
cdr3_length: 15; v_call: TRBV29-1; clone_size: NA; d_call: NA; j_call: TRBJ2-7; cdr3_aa: CSFEDRHGKTYEQYF; cdr3_nt: TGCAGCTTTGAAGATAGACATGGGAAAACCTACGAGCAGTACTTC
cdr3_length: 16; v_call: TRBV20-1; clone_size: NA; d_call: TRBD1; j_call: TRBJ2-7; cdr3_aa: CSVRDAVRDRAYEQYF; cdr3_nt: TGCAGTGTTAGAGATGCGGTCAGGGACAGAGCCTACGAGCAGTACTTC
cdr3_length: 15; v_call: TRBV5-1; clone_size: many; d_call: NA; j_call: TRBJ1-2; cdr3_aa: CASSANRIGSGGYTF; cdr3_nt: TGCGCCAGCAGCGCGAACAGGATTGGATCGGGAGGCTACACCTTC
cdr3_length: 16; v_call: TRBV29-1; clone_size: NA; d_call: TRBD1; j_call: TRBJ2-7; cdr3_aa: CGVEGPHGTAPYEQYF; cdr3_nt: TGCGGCGTTGAAGGGCCCCACGGGACAGCTCCCTACGAGCAGTACTTC
cdr3_length: 14; v_call: TRBV6-6; clone_size: NA; d_call: NA; j_call: TRBJ2-2; cdr3_aa: CATSSTWNAGELFF; cdr3_nt: TGTGCCACCAGTTCCACCTGGAACGCCGGGGAGCTGTTTTTT
cdr3_length: 13; v_call: TRBV29-1; clone_size: NA; d_call: TRBD1; j_call: TRBJ1-1; cdr3_aa: CRASAGGDTVAFF; cdr3_nt: TGCAGGGCTTCGGCAGGGGGGGACACTGTAGCTTTCTTT
cdr3_length: 16; v_call: TRBV6-1; clone_size: NA; d_call: NA; j_call: TRBJ1-5; cdr3_aa: CASSPGLYDSNQPQHF; cdr3_nt: TGCGCCAGCAGCCCTGGACTCTATGATAGCAATCAGCCCCAGCATTTT
cdr3_length: 15; v_call: TRBV4-1; clone_size: NA; d_call: NA; j_call: TRBJ2-1; cdr3_aa: CASSGQTNSYDEQFF; cdr3_nt: TGCGCCAGCTCCGGACAGACCAACTCCTACGATGAGCAGTTCTTC
cdr3_length: 15; v_call: TRBV28; clone_size: once; d_call: NA; j_call: TRBJ1-1; cdr3_aa: CSSSLPGQGKTEAFF; cdr3_nt: TGTTCCAGCAGTTTACCGGGACAAGGGAAGACTGAAGCTTTCTTT
cdr3_length: 15; v_call: TRBV4-2; clone_size: NA; d_call: TRBD1; j_call: TRBJ1-5; cdr3_aa: CVSIQTGTGKQPQHF; cdr3_nt: TGTGTCAGCATCCAGACAGGGACAGGCAAGCAGCCCCAGCATTTT
cdr3_length: 15; v_call: TRBV4-1; clone_size: NA; d_call: NA; j_call: TRBJ1-6; cdr3_aa: CASSQDETYCLPLHF; cdr3_nt: TGCGCCAGCAGCCAAGATGAGACTTACTGTCTACCCCTCCACTTT
cdr3_length: 14; v_call: TRBV6-2/TRBV6-3; clone_size: NA; d_call: NA; j_call: TRBJ1-5; cdr3_aa: CASKDQGLGQPQHF; cdr3_nt: TGTGCCAGCAAGGATCAGGGGCTTGGTCAGCCCCAGCATTTT
cdr3_length: 16; v_call: TRBV11-3; clone_size: NA; d_call: NA; j_call: TRBJ2-1; cdr3_aa: CASTLNQLVVLGEQLF; cdr3_nt: TGTGCCAGCACCCTCAACCAACTAGTGGTGTTAGGTGAGCAGCTCTTC
cdr3_length: 15; v_call: TRBV19; clone_size: many; d_call: NA; j_call: TRBJ2-1; cdr3_aa: CASSRLSTGYNEQFF; cdr3_nt: TGTGCCAGTAGTAGGCTCTCTACTGGGTACAATGAGCAGTTCTTC
cdr3_length: 14; v_call: TRBV19; clone_size: NA; d_call: NA; j_call: TRBJ2-7; cdr3_aa: CASSIVPGIYEQYF; cdr3_nt: TGTGCCAGTAGTATAGTACCAGGCATCTACGAGCAGTACTTC
cdr3_length: 14; v_call: TRBV2; clone_size: NA; d_call: NA; j_call: TRBJ2-7; cdr3_aa: CASITRPSNHEQYF; cdr3_nt: TGTGCCAGCATCACCCGCCCGAGCAACCACGAGCAGTACTTC
cdr3_length: 16; v_call: TRBV4-2; clone_size: NA; d_call: NA; j_call: TRBJ2-6; cdr3_aa: CASKQEALSGANVLTF; cdr3_nt: TGTGCCAGCAAACAAGAAGCCCTCTCTGGGGCCAACGTCCTGACTTTC
cdr3_length: 17; v_call: TRBV6-6; clone_size: many; d_call: TRBD2; j_call: TRBJ2-6; cdr3_aa: CASSYPPGGGGANVLTF; cdr3_nt: TGTGCCAGCAGTTATCCGCCGGGGGGAGGTGGGGCCAACGTCCTGACTTTC
cdr3_length: 13; v_call: TRBV5-1; clone_size: many; d_call: NA; j_call: TRBJ1-6; cdr3_aa: CASSLDGNPPLHF; cdr3_nt: TGCGCCAGCAGCTTGGACGGGAATCCACCCCTCCACTTT
cdr3_length: 11; v_call: TRBV24-1; clone_size: NA; d_call: NA; j_call: TRBJ2-3; cdr3_aa: CATSEKDTQYF; cdr3_nt: TGTGCCACCAGTGAGAAAGATACGCAGTATTTC
cdr3_length: 12; v_call: TRBV4-1; clone_size: NA; d_call: NA; j_call: TRBJ2-1; cdr3_aa: CPSSQGHNEQFF; cdr3_nt: TGCCCTAGCAGCCAAGGGCACAATGAGCAGTTCTTC
cdr3_length: 13; v_call: TRBV28; clone_size: NA; d_call: NA; j_call: TRBJ2-1; cdr3_aa: CAISLRGYNEQFF; cdr3_nt: TGTGCCATCAGTTTGCGCGGCTACAATGAGCAGTTCTTC
cdr3_length: 11; v_call: TRBV20-1; clone_size: NA; d_call: NA; j_call: TRBJ2-1; cdr3_aa: CSAGMGGKQFF; cdr3_nt: TGCAGTGCTGGTATGGGGGGTAAGCAGTTCTTC
cdr3_length: 12; v_call: TRBV11-1; clone_size: once; d_call: NA; j_call: TRBJ2-1; cdr3_aa: CANSGQGREQFF; cdr3_nt: TGTGCCAACAGCGGGCAGGGACGCGAACAGTTCTTC
cdr3_length: 15; v_call: TRBV6-6; clone_size: NA; d_call: NA; j_call: TRBJ2-4; cdr3_aa: CASSTTRTVRNIQYF; cdr3_nt: TGTGCCAGTAGTACTACCCGAACTGTGAGAAACATTCAGTACTTC